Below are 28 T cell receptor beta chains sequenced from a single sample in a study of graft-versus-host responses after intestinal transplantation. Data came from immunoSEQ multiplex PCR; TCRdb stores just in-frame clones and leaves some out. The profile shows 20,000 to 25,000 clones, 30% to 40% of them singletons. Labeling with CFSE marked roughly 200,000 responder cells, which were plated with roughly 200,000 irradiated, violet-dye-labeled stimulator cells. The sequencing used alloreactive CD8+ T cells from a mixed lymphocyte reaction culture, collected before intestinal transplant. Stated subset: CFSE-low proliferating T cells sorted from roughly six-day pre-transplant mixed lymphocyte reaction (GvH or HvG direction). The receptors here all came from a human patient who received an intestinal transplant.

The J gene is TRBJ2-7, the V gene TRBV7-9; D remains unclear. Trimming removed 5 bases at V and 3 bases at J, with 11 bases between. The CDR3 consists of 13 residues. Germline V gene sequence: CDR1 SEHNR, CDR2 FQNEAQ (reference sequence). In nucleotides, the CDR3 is TGTGCCAGCAGCCCTCCGGCCGACTACGAGCAGTACTTC. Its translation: CASSPPADYEQYF.

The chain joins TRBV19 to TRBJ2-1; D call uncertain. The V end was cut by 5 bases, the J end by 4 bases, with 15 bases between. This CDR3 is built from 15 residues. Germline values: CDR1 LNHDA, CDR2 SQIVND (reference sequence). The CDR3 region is CASSSSLASYNEQFF. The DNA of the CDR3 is TGTGCCAGTAGTTCCAGTTTGGCCTCTTACAATGAGCAGTTCTTC.

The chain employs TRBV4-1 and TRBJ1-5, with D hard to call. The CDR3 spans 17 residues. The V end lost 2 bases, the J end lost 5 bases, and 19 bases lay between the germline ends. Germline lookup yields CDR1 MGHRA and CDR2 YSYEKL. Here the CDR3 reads CASSQPAELVRHQPQHF. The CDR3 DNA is TGCGCCAGCAGCCAACCAGCCGAGTTGGTCAGGCATCAGCCCCAGCATTTT.

CDR3 DNA: TGTGCCAGCAGCCAAGCCTTACCTAGCGGGAGTTTATCCGAGCAGTACTTC. This gives the protein CASSQALPSGSLSEQYF. The chain couples TRBV4-2 to TRBJ2-7, with TRBD2 matching 10 bases. Trimming took 1 base from V and 6 from J; bases not matched to a gene: 12. Germline CDR1 and CDR2: LGHNA and YNFKEQ. CDR3 size: 17 residues.

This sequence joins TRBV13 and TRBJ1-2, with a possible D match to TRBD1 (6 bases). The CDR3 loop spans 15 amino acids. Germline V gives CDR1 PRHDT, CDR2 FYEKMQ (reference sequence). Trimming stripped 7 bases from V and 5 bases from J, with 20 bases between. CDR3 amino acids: CASTPGQSWPYGYTF. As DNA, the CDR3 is TGTGCCAGCACCCCAGGACAGTCTTGGCCTTATGGCTACACCTTC.

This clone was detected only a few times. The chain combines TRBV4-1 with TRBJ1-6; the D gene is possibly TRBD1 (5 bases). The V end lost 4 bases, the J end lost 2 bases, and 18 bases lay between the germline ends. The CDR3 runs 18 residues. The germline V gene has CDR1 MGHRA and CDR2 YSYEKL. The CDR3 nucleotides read TGCGCCAGCAGCCCGGGCCCGGGGGGGAGACCCTATAATTCACCCCTCCACTTT. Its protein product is CASSPGPGGRPYNSPLHF.

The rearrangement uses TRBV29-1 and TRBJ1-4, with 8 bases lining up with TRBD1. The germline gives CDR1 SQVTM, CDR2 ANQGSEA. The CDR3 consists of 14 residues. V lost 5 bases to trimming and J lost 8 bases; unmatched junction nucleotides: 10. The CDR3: CSVSGGVLSEKLFF. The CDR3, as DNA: TGCAGCGTTTCAGGGGGCGTCCTTTCGGAAAAACTGTTTTTT.

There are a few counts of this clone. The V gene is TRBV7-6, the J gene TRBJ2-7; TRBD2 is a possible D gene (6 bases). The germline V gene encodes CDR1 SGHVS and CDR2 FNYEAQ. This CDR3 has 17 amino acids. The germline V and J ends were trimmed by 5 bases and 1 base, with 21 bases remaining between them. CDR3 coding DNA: TGTGCCAGCAGCGCGACGCCAGGAATGGACTATTCCTACGAGCAGTACTTC. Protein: CASSATPGMDYSYEQYF. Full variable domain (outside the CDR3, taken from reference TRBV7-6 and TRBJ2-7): GAGVSQSPRYKVTKRGQDVALRCDPISGHVSLYWYRQALGQGPEFLTYFNYEAQQDKSGLPNDRFSAERPEGSISTLTIQRTEQRDSAMYRCASSATPGMDYSYEQYFGPGTRLTVT.

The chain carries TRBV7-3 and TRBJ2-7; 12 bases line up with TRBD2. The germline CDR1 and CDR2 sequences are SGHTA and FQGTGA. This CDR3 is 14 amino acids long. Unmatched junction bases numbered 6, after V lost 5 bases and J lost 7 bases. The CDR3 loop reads CASSPSGTSGEQYF. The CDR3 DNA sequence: TGTGCCAGCAGCCCTTCAGGGACTAGCGGGGAGCAGTACTTC.

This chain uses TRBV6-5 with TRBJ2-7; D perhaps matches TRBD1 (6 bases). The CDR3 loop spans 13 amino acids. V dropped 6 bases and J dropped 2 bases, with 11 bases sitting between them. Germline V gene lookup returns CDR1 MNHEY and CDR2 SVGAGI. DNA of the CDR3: TGTGCCAGCAGATCAGGGGCAACCTACGAGCAGTACTTC. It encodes CASRSGATYEQYF.

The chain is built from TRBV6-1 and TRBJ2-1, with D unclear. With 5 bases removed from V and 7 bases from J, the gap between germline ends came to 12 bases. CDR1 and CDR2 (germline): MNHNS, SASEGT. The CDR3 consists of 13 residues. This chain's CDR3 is CASSYRPVNEQFF. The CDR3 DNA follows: TGTGCCAGCAGTTATAGGCCCGTAAATGAGCAGTTCTTC.

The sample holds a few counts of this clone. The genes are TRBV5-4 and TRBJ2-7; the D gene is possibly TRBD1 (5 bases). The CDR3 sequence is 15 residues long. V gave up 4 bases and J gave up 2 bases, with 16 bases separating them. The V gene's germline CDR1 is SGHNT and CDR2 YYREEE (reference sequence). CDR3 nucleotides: TGTGCCAGCAGCCCACCCCTCGCAGGGACCTACGAGCAGTACTTC. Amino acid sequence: CASSPPLAGTYEQYF.

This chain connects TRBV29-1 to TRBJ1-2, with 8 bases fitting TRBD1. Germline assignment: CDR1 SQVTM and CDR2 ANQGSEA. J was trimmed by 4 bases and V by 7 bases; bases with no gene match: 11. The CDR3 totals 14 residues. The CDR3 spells CSAWATGTGYGYTF. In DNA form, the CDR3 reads TGCAGCGCCTGGGCCACGGGGACAGGCTATGGCTACACCTTC.

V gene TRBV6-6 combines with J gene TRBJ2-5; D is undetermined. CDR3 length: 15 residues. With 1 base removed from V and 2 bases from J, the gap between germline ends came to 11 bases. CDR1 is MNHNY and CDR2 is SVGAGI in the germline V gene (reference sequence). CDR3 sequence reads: CASSYYYQVQETQYF. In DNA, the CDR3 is TGTGCCAGCAGTTACTATTACCAAGTACAAGAGACCCAGTACTTC.

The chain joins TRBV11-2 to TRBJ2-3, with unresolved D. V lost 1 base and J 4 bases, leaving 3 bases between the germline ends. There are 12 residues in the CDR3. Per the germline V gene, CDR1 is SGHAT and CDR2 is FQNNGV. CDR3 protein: CASSLAADTQYF. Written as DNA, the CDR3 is TGTGCCAGCAGCTTAGCCGCAGATACGCAGTATTTT. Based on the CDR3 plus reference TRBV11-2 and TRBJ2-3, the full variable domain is EAGVAQSPRYKIIEKRQSVAFWCNPISGHATLYWYQQILGQGPKLLIQFQNNGVVDDSQLPKDRFSAERLKGVDSTLKIQPAKLEDSAVYLCASSLAADTQYFGPGTRLTVL.

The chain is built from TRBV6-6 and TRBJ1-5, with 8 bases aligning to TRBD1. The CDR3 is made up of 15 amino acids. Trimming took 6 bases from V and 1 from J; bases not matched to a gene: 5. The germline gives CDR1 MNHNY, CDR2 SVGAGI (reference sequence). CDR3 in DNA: TGTGCCAGCAGCTCGGACAGGGCAAGCAATCAGCCCCAGCATTTT. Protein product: CASSSDRASNQPQHF.

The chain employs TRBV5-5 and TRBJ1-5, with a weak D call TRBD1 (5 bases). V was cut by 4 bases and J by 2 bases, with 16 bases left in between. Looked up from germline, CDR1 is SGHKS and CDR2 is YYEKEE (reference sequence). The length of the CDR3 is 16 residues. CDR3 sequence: CASSPPGARGNQPQHF. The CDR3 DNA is TGTGCCAGCAGCCCGCCTGGGGCGAGAGGCAATCAGCCCCAGCATTTT.

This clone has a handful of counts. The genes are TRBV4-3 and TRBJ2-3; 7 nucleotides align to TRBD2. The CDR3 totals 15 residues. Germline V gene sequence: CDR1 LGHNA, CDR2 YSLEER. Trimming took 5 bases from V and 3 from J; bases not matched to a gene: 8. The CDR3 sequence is CASSAGEGFTDTQYF. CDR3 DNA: TGCGCCAGCAGCGCTGGGGAGGGTTTTACAGATACGCAGTATTTT.

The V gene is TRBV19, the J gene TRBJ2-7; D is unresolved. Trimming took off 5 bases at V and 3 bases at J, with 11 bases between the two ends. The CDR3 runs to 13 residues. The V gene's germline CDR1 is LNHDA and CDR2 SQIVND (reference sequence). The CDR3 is CASSVDGNYEQYF. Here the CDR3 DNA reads TGTGCCAGTAGTGTTGACGGTAACTACGAGCAGTACTTC.

CDR3 in DNA: TGTGCCAGCAGCTTAGCCCTGGAGCGCCTCTACGAGCAGTACTTC. Translating it yields CASSLALERLYEQYF. The chain uses TRBV5-4 and TRBJ2-7; unclear D gene. Germline V gene sequence: CDR1 SGHNT, CDR2 YYREEE (reference sequence). V lost 2 bases to trimming and J lost 3 bases, with 15 bases between them. This CDR3 contains 15 residues.

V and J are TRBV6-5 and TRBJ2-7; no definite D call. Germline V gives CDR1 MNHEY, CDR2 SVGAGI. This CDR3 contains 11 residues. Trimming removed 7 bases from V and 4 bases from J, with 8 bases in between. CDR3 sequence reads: CASTSHYEQYF. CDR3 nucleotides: TGTGCCAGCACCTCTCATTACGAGCAGTACTTC.

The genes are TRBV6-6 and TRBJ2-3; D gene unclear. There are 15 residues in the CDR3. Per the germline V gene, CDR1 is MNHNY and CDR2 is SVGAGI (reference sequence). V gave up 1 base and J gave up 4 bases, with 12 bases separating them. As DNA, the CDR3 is TGTGCCAGCAGTTACTTTGGCTTTTTGTCAGATACGCAGTATTTT. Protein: CASSYFGFLSDTQYF.

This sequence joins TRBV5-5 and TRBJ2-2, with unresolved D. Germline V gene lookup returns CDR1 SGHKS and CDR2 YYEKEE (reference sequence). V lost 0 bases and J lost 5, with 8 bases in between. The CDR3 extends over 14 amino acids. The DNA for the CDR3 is TGTGCCAGCAGCTTGGAAATAGGGACCGGGGAGCTGTTTTTT. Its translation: CASSLEIGTGELFF.

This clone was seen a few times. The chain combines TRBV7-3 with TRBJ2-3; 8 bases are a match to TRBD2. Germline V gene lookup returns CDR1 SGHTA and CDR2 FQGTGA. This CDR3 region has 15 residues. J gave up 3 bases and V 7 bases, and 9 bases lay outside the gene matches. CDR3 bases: TGTGCCAGCACCCTCTTAGCGGGGATTACAGATACGCAGTATTTT. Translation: CASTLLAGITDTQYF.

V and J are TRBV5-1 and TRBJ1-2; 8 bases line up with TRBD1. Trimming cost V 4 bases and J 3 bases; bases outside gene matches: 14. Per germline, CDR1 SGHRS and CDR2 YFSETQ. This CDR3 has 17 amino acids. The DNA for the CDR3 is TGCGCCAGCAGCCCCCTCCCAGACAGGGGACTTTACTATGGCTACACCTTC. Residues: CASSPLPDRGLYYGYTF.

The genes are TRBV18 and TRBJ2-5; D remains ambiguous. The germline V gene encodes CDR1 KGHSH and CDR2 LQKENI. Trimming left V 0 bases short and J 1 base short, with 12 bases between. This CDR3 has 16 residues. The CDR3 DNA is TGTGCCAGCTCACCACCCGATAGGGCACCCCAAGAGACCCAGTACTTC. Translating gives CASSPPDRAPQETQYF. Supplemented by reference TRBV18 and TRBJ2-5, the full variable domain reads NAGVMQNPRHLVRRRGQEARLRCSPMKGHSHVYWYRQLPEEGLKFMVYLQKENIIDESGMPKERFSAEFPKEGPSILRIQQVVRGDSAAYFCASSPPDRAPQETQYFGPGTRLLVL.

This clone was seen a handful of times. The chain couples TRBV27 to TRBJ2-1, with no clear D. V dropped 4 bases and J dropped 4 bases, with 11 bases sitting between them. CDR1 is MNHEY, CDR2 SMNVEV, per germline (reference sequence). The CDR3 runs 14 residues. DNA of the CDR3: TGTGCCAGCAGTTACAATCAGGATTACAATGAGCAGTTCTTC. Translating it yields CASSYNQDYNEQFF.

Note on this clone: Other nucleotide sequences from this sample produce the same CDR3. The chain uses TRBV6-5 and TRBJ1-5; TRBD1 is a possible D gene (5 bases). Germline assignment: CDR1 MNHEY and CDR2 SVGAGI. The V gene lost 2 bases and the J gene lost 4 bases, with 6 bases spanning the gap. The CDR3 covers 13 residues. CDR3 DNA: TGTGCCAGCAGTTACCGGGGGAATCAGCCCCAGCATTTT. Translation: CASSYRGNQPQHF.